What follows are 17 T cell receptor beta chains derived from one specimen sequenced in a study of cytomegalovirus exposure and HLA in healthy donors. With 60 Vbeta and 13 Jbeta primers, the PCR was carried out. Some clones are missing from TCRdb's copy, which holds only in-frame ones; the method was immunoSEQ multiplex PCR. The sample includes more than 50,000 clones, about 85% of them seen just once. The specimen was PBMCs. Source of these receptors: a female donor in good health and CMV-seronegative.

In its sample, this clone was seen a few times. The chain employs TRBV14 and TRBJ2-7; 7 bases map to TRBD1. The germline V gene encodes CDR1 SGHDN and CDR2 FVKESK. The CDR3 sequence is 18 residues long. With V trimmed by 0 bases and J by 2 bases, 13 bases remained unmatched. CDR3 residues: CASSQDLTGVLPPYEQYF. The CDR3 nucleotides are TGTGCCAGCAGCCAAGACCTCACAGGGGTCCTCCCTCCCTACGAGCAGTACTTC.

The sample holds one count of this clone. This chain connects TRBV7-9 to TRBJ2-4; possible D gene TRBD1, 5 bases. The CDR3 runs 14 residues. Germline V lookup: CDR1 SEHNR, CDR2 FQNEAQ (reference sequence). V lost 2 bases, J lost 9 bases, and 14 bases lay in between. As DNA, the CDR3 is TGTGCCAGCAGCTTAAGCAGGGATGGGGCCATTCAGTACTTC. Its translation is CASSLSRDGAIQYF.

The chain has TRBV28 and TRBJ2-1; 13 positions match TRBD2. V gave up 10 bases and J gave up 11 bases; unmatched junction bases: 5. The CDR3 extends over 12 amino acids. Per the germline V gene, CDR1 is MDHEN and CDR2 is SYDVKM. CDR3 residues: CATRTSGSKQFF. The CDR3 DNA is TGTGCCACCAGGACTAGCGGGAGTAAGCAGTTCTTC.

DNA of the CDR3: TGTGCCAGCAGCTTTAAACAGAGCTCTGGGGCCAACGTCCTGACTTTC. The encoded protein is CASSFKQSSGANVLTF. The chain uses TRBV11-2 and TRBJ2-6; D gene uncertain. V was pared by 3 bases and J by 0 bases, with 9 bases between. In germline, CDR1 is SGHAT, CDR2 FQNNGV. CDR3 length equals 16 residues.

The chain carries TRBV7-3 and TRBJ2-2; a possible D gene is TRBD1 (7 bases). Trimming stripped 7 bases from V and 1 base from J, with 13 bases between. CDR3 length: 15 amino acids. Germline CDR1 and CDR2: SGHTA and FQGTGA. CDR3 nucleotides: TGTGCCAGCACCCAGGGGGGCAGGAACACCGGGGAGCTGTTTTTT. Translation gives CASTQGGRNTGELFF.

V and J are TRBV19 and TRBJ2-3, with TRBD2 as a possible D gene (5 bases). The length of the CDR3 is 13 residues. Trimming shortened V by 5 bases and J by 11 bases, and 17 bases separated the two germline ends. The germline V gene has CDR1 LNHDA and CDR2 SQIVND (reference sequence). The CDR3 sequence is CASSFADSRGQYF. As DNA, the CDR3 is TGTGCCAGTAGTTTCGCCGATTCCCGGGGGCAGTATTTT.

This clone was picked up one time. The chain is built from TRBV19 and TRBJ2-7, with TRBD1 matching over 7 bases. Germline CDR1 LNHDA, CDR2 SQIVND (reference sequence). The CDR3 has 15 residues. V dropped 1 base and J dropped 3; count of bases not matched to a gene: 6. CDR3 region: CASSIAGTANYEQYF. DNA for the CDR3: TGTGCCAGTAGTATAGCCGGGACAGCAAACTACGAGCAGTACTTC.

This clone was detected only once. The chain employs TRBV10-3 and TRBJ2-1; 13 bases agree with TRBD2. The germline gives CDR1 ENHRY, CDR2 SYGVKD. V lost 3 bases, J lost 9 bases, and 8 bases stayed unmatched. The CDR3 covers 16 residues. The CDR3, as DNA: TGTGCCATCAGTGATTGGACTAGCGGGAGAGTAGGTGAGCAGTTCTTC. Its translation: CAISDWTSGRVGEQFF.

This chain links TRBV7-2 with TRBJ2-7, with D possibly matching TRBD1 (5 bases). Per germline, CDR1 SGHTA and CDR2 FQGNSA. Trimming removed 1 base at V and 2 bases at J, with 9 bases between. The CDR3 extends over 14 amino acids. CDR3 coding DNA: TGTGCCAGCAGCTTAGACATAGGGGCCTACGAGCAGTACTTC. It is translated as CASSLDIGAYEQYF. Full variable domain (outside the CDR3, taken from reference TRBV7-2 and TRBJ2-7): GAGVSQSPSNKVTEKGKDVELRCDPISGHTALYWYRQSLGQGLEFLIYFQGNSAPDKSGLPSDRFSAERTGGSVSTLTIQRTQQEDSAVYLCASSLDIGAYEQYFGPGTRLTVT.

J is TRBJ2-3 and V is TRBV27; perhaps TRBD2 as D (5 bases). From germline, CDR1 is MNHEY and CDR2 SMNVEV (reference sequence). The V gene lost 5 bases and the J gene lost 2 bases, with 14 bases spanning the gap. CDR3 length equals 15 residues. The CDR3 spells CASSQLWEFTDTQYF. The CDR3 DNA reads TGTGCCAGCAGTCAACTTTGGGAGTTCACAGATACGCAGTATTTT.

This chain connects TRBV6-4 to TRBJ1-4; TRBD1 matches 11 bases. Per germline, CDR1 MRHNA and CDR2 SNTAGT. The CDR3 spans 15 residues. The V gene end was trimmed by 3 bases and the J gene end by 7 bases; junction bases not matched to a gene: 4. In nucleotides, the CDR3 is TGTGCCAGCAGTGAAAGGACAGGGGGCCGTGAAAAACTGTTTTTT. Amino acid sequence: CASSERTGGREKLFF.

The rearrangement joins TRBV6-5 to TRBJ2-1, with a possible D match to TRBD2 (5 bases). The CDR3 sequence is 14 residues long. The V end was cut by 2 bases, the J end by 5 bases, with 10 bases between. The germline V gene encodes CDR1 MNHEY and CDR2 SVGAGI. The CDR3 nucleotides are TGTGCCAGCAGTTACGAGCCGGGGAACAATGAGCAGTTCTTC. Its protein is CASSYEPGNNEQFF.

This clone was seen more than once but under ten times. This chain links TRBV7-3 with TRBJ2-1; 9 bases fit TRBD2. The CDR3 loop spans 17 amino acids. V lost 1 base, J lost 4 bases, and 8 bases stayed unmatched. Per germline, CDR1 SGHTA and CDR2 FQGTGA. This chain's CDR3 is CASSLRASGGNYNEQFF. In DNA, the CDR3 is TGTGCCAGCAGCTTAAGAGCGAGCGGGGGGAATTACAATGAGCAGTTCTTC.

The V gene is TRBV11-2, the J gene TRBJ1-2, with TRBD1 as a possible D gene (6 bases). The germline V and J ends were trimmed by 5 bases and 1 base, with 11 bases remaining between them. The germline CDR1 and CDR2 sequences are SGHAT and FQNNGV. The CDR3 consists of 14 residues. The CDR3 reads CASSPDSFNYGYTF. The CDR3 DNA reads TGTGCCAGCAGCCCGGACAGCTTTAACTATGGCTACACCTTC.

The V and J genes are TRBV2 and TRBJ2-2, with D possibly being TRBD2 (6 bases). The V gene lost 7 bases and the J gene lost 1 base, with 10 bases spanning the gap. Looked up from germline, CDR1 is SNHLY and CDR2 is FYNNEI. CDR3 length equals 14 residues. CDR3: CASMRDGNTGELFF. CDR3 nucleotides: TGTGCCAGCATGCGGGACGGGAACACCGGGGAGCTGTTTTTT.

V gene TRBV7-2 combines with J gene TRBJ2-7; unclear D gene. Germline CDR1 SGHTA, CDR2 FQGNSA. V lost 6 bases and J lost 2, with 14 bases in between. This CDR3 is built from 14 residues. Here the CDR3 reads CASSIGLTAYEQYF. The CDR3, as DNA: TGTGCCAGCAGTATAGGCCTAACAGCCTACGAGCAGTACTTC. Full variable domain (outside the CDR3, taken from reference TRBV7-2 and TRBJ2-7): GAGVSQSPSNKVTEKGKDVELRCDPISGHTALYWYRQSLGQGLEFLIYFQGNSAPDKSGLPSDRFSAERTGGSVSTLTIQRTQQEDSAVYLCASSIGLTAYEQYFGPGTRLTVT.

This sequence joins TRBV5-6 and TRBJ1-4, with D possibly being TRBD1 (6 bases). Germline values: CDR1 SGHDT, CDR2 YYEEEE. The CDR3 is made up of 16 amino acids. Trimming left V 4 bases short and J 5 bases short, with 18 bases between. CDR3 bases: TGTGCCAGCAGCGGAGAACAGGGCCACCTCAATGAAAAACTGTTTTTT. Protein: CASSGEQGHLNEKLFF.